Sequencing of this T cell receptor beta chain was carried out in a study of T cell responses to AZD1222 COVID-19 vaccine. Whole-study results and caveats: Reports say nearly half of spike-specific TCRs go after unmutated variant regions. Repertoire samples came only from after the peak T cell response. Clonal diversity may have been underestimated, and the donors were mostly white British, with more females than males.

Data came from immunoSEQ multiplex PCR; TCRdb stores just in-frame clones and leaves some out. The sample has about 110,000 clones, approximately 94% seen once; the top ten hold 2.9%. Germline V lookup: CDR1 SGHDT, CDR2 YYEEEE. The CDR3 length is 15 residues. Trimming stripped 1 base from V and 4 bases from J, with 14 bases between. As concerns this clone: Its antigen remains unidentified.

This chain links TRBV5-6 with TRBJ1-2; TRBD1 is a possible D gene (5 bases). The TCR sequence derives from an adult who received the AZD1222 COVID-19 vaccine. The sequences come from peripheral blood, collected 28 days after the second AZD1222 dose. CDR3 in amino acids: CASSLRGSWVYGYTF. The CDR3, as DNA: TGTGCCAGCAGCTTGCGGGGCAGTTGGGTCTATGGCTACACCTTC.